Listed below are T cell receptor beta chains from one sample, sequenced in a study of early T cells in non-severe SARS-CoV-2 infection. TCRdb fed the 5' RACE reads into MiXCR, producing one record per CDR3 protein. Of about 49,000 distinct CDR3 sequences listed, about 12% were seen once; the top ten hold less than 9.5%. Material for sequencing was whole blood. All receptors derive from an adult who was a healthcare worker with PCR-confirmed SARS-CoV-2 infection or an uninfected control (not recorded which). CDR3s include the opening cysteine and the closing phenylalanine or tryptophan. The D gene is left open where the match is weak. Only part of the rows carry a size: once, few, many, or a class if the clone is expanded.

v_gene	j_gene	abundance	d_gene	CDR3nt	CDR3aa
TRBV11-3	TRBJ2-1	.	TRBD2	TGTGCCAGCAGCTCTAGCGGAGCCAGTCGTGGAAATGAGCAGTTCTTC	CASSSSGASRGNEQFF
TRBV28	TRBJ1-2	.	.	TGTGCCAGCAGCTCCCCACAGAGAAACTATGGCTACACCTTC	CASSSPQRNYGYTF
TRBV14	TRBJ2-5	many	.	TGTGCCAGCAGCCAAGTTGGATCAGAGACCCAGTACTTC	CASSQVGSETQYF
TRBV7-2	TRBJ2-7	many	TRBD1	TGTGCCAGCAGCCCCCGGGTTAGGACAGGAACCTACGAGCAGTACTTC	CASSPRVRTGTYEQYF
TRBV24-1	TRBJ1-4	.	TRBD1	TGTGCCACCAGCTCAGGGGGCGGTAATGAAAAACTGTTTTTT	CATSSGGGNEKLFF
TRBV12-3/TRBV12-4	TRBJ1-1	.	.	TGTGCCAGCACCGTGGGGAACACTGAAGCTTTCTTT	CASTVGNTEAFF
TRBV7-7	TRBJ1-6	many	.	TGTGCTAGCAGCTTGTCAGTTGAGAAAAATTCACCCCTCCACTTT	CASSLSVEKNSPLHF
TRBV29-1	TRBJ2-4	.	.	TGCAGCGTTGTTGGGGGCAATGGGAACATTCAGTACTTC	CSVVGGNGNIQYF
TRBV7-2	TRBJ2-7	.	.	TGTGCCAGCAGCTACTTGGGAAATTACGAGCAGTACTTC	CASSYLGNYEQYF
TRBV5-6	TRBJ2-5	many	TRBD1	TGTGCCAGCAGCCAGGACAGGGTGAGGACCCAGTACTTC	CASSQDRVRTQYF
TRBV3-1	TRBJ2-3	many	.	TGTGCCAGCAGCCAAGCCCCAGATACGCAGTATTTT	CASSQAPDTQYF
TRBV29-1	TRBJ2-5	many	TRBD1	TGCAGCGTCACAGGGGAAGAGACCCAGTACTTC	CSVTGEETQYF
TRBV30	TRBJ2-7	many	.	TGTGCCTGGAGCCTAACTAGATTTTACGAGCAGTACTTC	CAWSLTRFYEQYF
TRBV9	TRBJ2-1	many	TRBD1	TGTGCCAGCAGCCCGAGACAGGGGGCCTACAATGAGCAGTTCTTC	CASSPRQGAYNEQFF
TRBV6-1	TRBJ2-2	many	.	TGTGCCAGCAGTGAAGTTGACACCGGGGAGCTGTTTTTT	CASSEVDTGELFF
TRBV5-8	TRBJ1-6	.	.	TGTGCCAGCAGCTCCCGTCAGAATTCACCCCTCCACTTT	CASSSRQNSPLHF
TRBV12-3/TRBV12-4	TRBJ1-3	many	TRBD1	TGTGCCAGCACGGTCAGGGGGCCTGGAAACACCATATATTTT	CASTVRGPGNTIYF
TRBV7-2	TRBJ2-6	.	.	TGTGCCAGCAGCAGCCGGGACACCACGTTCTCTGGGGCCAACGTCCTGACTTTC	CASSSRDTTFSGANVLTF
TRBV20-1	TRBJ2-1	few	TRBD2	TGCAGTGCACCCGGACTAGCGGGACACAATGAGCAGTTCTTC	CSAPGLAGHNEQFF
TRBV18	TRBJ1-1	few	.	TGTGCCAGCTCACCCGGCCGCAGGGTAGGCACTGAAGCTTTCTTT	CASSPGRRVGTEAFF
TRBV28	TRBJ1-2	many	.	TGTGCCAGCAGTCCACCGGGCTACCGAGGTTACACCTTC	CASSPPGYRGYTF
TRBV29-1	TRBJ1-2	few	.	TGCAGCGTTGACTATCTCGGGGTCGGCTACACCTTC	CSVDYLGVGYTF
TRBV5-4	TRBJ2-3	many	TRBD1	TGTGCCAGCAGCTTGAGACAGGGGGCGACAGATACGCAGTATTTT	CASSLRQGATDTQYF
TRBV20-1	TRBJ2-7	many	.	TGCAGTGCTAGTGAGGGACTCGCCCCCTACGAGCAGTACTTC	CSASEGLAPYEQYF
TRBV10-3	TRBJ2-7	many	.	TGTGCCATCAGTGAGTCGCCCATTAACTCCTACGAGCAGTACTTC	CAISESPINSYEQYF
TRBV7-9	TRBJ1-5	few	.	TGTGCCAGCAGCCCATCGGGCTCTCGGGTCGAGCCCCAGCATTTT	CASSPSGSRVEPQHF
TRBV20-1	TRBJ1-1	.	.	TGCAGTGCTAGCCCCAGTATTAACACTGAAGCTTTCTTT	CSASPSINTEAFF
TRBV27	TRBJ2-3	.	.	TGTGCCAGCAGTTTAAAGCCGGGGGGCCCCGATACGCAGTATTTT	CASSLKPGGPDTQYF
TRBV12-3/TRBV12-4	TRBJ2-1	many	TRBD2	TGTGCCAGCAGTTCGCATCCGGGCGGGAGGGCCTATGAGCAGTTCTTC	CASSSHPGGRAYEQFF
TRBV12-3/TRBV12-4	TRBJ2-2	many	TRBD1	TGTGCCAGCAGTTTACGGGGAGGGGGACAGGGTTCCGGGGAGCTGTTTTTT	CASSLRGGGQGSGELFF
TRBV6-5	TRBJ2-1	many	.	TGTGCCAGCAAGGGGGTCAATGAGCAGTTCTTC	CASKGVNEQFF
TRBV19	TRBJ2-7	.	TRBD1	TGTGCCAGTAGTACCGACAGGGCCTCCTACGAGCAGTACTTC	CASSTDRASYEQYF
TRBV9	TRBJ2-7	few	TRBD2	TGTGCCAGCAGCGTACAGGGACTAGCGGGCGAGCAGTACTTC	CASSVQGLAGEQYF
TRBV13	TRBJ2-7	.	.	TGTGCCAGCAGCTTAGGCCCCTACCAATACTTC	CASSLGPYQYF
TRBV6-6	TRBJ1-1	.	TRBD1	TGTGCCAGCAGTTACACGGGGACAGAGTACACTGAAGCTTTCTTT	CASSYTGTEYTEAFF